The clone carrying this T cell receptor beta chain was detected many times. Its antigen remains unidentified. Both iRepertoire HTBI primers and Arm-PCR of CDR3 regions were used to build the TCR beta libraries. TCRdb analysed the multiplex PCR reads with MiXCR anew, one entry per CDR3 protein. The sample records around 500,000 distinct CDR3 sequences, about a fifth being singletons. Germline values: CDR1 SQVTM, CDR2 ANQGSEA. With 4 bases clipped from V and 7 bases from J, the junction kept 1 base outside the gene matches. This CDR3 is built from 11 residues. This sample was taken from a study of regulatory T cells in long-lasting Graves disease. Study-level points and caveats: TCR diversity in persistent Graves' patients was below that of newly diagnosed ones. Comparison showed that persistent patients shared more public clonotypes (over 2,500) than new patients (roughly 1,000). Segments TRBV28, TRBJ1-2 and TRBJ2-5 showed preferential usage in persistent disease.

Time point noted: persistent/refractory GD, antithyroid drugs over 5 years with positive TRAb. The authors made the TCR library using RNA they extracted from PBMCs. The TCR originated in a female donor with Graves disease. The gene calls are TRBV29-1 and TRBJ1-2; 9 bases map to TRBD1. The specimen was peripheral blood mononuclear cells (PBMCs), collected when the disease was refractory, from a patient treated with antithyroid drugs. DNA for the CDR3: TGCAGCGTTGCGGGACAGGGTGGCTACACCTTC. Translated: CSVAGQGGYTF. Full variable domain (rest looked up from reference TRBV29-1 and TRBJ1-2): SAVISQKPSRDICQRGTSLTIQCQVDSQVTMMFWYRQQPGQSLTLIATANQGSEATYESGFVIDKFPISRPNLTFSTLTVSNMSPEDSSIYLCSVAGQGGYTFGSGTRLTVV.